These 18 T cell receptor beta chains were sequenced from one sample in a study of blood T cell repertoires in COVID-19. The protocol was immunoSEQ multiplex PCR, while the TCRdb copy is restricted to in-frame clones and leaves out a portion. The sample lists under 150,000 clones, 84% occurring once. The sample comprised PBMCs or T cells enriched from blood (not recorded which). These TCRs come from a man in his forties or fifties in a cohort exposed to, infected with or recovered from COVID-19 (not recorded which).

V usage is TRBV9 and J usage is TRBJ1-4; 7 bases line up with TRBD1. V lost 4 bases and J lost 8; bases outside the gene matches: 11. CDR1 is SGDLS, CDR2 YYNGEE, per germline. The CDR3 loop spans 15 amino acids. The CDR3 is CASSPPGGGREKLFF. DNA for the CDR3: TGTGCCAGCAGCCCCCCGGGAGGGGGCAGAGAAAAACTGTTTTTT.

V gene TRBV7-6 combines with J gene TRBJ2-5; D is unclear. Looked up from germline, CDR1 is SGHVS and CDR2 is FNYEAQ. The CDR3 is made up of 15 amino acids. V shed 3 bases and J shed 2 bases, with 13 bases lying between them. The CDR3 coding sequence is TGTGCCAGCAGCTTCGCTTCGTACAGTCAAGAGACCCAGTACTTC. Protein product: CASSFASYSQETQYF. The full variable domain, rest sourced from reference TRBV7-6 and TRBJ2-5, is GAGVSQSPRYKVTKRGQDVALRCDPISGHVSLYWYRQALGQGPEFLTYFNYEAQQDKSGLPNDRFSAERPEGSISTLTIQRTEQRDSAMYRCASSFASYSQETQYFGPGTRLLVL.

This rearrangement joins TRBV4-2 to TRBJ1-2; D not resolved. Trimming left V 0 bases short and J 7 bases short, with 9 bases between. The germline CDR1 and CDR2 sequences are LGHNA and YNFKEQ. CDR3 length equals 13 residues. The chain's CDR3 is CASSQEVRGGYTF. CDR3 DNA: TGTGCCAGCAGCCAAGAGGTACGAGGTGGCTACACCTTC.

The chain couples TRBV28 to TRBJ2-7; D unresolved. Germline V gene data show CDR1 as MDHEN and CDR2 as SYDVKM. The V and J ends lost 6 bases and 3 bases respectively, with 9 bases between them. The CDR3 loop spans 12 amino acids. The CDR3, as DNA: TGTGCCAGCAGCCCCCCAGTCTACGAGCAGTACTTC. Protein: CASSPPVYEQYF.

The table lists this clone with a few counts. The gene calls are TRBV28 and TRBJ2-1; 7 nucleotides match TRBD1. CDR1 and CDR2 from the germline V gene are MDHEN and SYDVKM. J lost 9 bases, V lost 6 bases, and 8 bases had no gene match. The CDR3 has 13 amino acids. CDR3 sequence (DNA): TGTGCCAGCAGGATTACAGGGGCGGGTGAGCAGTTCTTC. Translation gives CASRITGAGEQFF.

CDR3 sequence (DNA): TGTGCCAGCAGCCCAGGGGCGTCTATCAACTACGAGCAGTACTTC. This sequence encodes CASSPGASINYEQYF. The rearrangement joins TRBV7-6 to TRBJ2-7; tentatively, D is TRBD1 (6 bases). V was trimmed by 5 bases and J by 3 bases, leaving 17 bases between them. Germline CDR1 SGHVS, CDR2 FNYEAQ. This CDR3 is built from 15 residues.

The chain recombines TRBV24-1 with TRBJ1-6, with D hard to call. The CDR3 has 17 residues. Trimming took off 3 bases at V and 0 bases at J, with 11 bases between the two ends. Germline-derived CDR1 and CDR2 are KGHDR and SFDVKD. Here the CDR3 DNA reads TGTGCCACCAGTGATCCGCCTTCGAGCTCCTATAATTCACCCCTCCACTTT. This encodes CATSDPPSSSYNSPLHF.

The chain recombines TRBV11-3 with TRBJ2-7, with 8 bases lining up with TRBD1. Germline assignment: CDR1 SGHNT and CDR2 YENEEA. CDR3 length: 13 amino acids. V was clipped by 0 bases and J by 5 bases; unmatched bases: 0. This CDR3 reads CASSLDRGHEQYF. The CDR3 DNA reads TGTGCCAGCAGCTTAGACAGGGGGCACGAGCAGTACTTC.

This clone was seen a few times. This chain connects TRBV6-5 to TRBJ2-7, with D perhaps matching TRBD2 (6 bases). Trimming left V 7 bases short and J 3 bases short, with 19 bases between. Germline CDR1 MNHEY, CDR2 SVGAGI. The CDR3 length is 15 residues. CDR3 coding DNA: TGTGCCAGCACCCCGACTCTGGGACTCGGCTACGAGCAGTACTTC. Its translation is CASTPTLGLGYEQYF.

The chain carries TRBV5-1 and TRBJ2-3, with a possible D match to TRBD1 (6 bases). The germline CDR1 and CDR2 sequences are SGHRS and YFSETQ. V lost 7 bases and J lost 0, with 12 bases in between. CDR3 length: 14 residues. The CDR3: CASAQGSSTDTQYF. The CDR3 DNA reads as TGCGCCAGCGCCCAGGGGTCTAGCACAGATACGCAGTATTTT.

The gene calls are TRBV7-9 and TRBJ2-7, with 9 bases that match TRBD2. The CDR3 has 17 residues. V shed 5 bases, J shed 0 bases, and the junction held 11 bases outside the gene matches. Germline V gene lookup returns CDR1 SEHNR and CDR2 FQNEAQ (reference sequence). CDR3 protein: CASSTPQLAGGSYEQYF. Here the CDR3 DNA reads TGTGCCAGCAGCACTCCCCAACTAGCGGGCGGCTCCTACGAGCAGTACTTC.

This sequence joins TRBV28 and TRBJ2-1, with 14 bases matching TRBD2. Germline CDR1 reads MDHEN; CDR2 reads SYDVKM. The CDR3 extends over 18 amino acids. Germline trimming cut 4 bases from V and 3 bases from J; bases unmatched to any gene: 8. The CDR3 is CASSSGTSGSGLYNEQFF. The CDR3 coding sequence is TGTGCCAGCAGTTCCGGGACTAGCGGGAGTGGCCTCTACAATGAGCAGTTCTTC.

The CDR3: CASSRGTGTSNYGYTF. CDR3 DNA sequence: TGTGCCAGCAGTCGGGGGACGGGGACTTCTAACTATGGCTACACCTTC. This rearrangement joins TRBV27 to TRBJ1-2; tentatively, D is TRBD1 (5 bases). CDR1 is MNHEY, CDR2 SMNVEV, per germline (reference sequence). This CDR3 comprises 16 residues. V shed 5 bases and J shed 0 bases, with 16 bases lying between them.

The rearrangement joins TRBV5-6 to TRBJ1-1; TRBD1 matches at 9 bases. Unmatched junction bases numbered 8, after V lost 2 bases and J lost 0 bases. Germline V gives CDR1 SGHDT, CDR2 YYEEEE. The CDR3 covers 17 residues. The CDR3 loop is CASSFSTGGNMNTEAFF. In DNA form, the CDR3 reads TGTGCCAGCAGCTTCTCGACAGGGGGGAATATGAACACTGAAGCTTTCTTT.

The chain employs TRBV4-1 and TRBJ1-5; 7 positions agree with TRBD1. The CDR3 contains 16 residues. The V gene end was trimmed by 0 bases and the J gene end by 4 bases; junction bases not matched to a gene: 6. In germline, CDR1 is MGHRA, CDR2 YSYEKL. In nucleotides, the CDR3 is TGCGCCAGCAGCCAAGAGCCTCACAGGGGAAATCAGCCCCAGCATTTT. Translated, it gives CASSQEPHRGNQPQHF.

This rearrangement joins TRBV27 to TRBJ2-3; D remains unclear. In germline, CDR1 is MNHEY, CDR2 SMNVEV (reference sequence). The CDR3 has 16 amino acids. Trimming left V 4 bases short and J 6 bases short, with 20 bases between. In DNA form, the CDR3 reads TGTGCCAGCAGTTCAATTTTTAACTCCCTCCCGGATACGCAGTATTTT. Residues: CASSSIFNSLPDTQYF.

The chain combines TRBV30 with TRBJ1-2, with 7 bases matching TRBD1. V lost 6 bases to trimming and J lost 0 bases; unmatched junction nucleotides: 4. The CDR3 length is 13 residues. Germline V CDR1 and CDR2: GTSNPN, SVGIG (reference sequence). CDR3 DNA: TGTGCCTGTCCCGGGACAGCTAACTATGGCTACACCTTC. This gives the protein CACPGTANYGYTF.

The chain links TRBV11-2 to TRBJ2-7; a possible D gene is TRBD2 (5 bases). The V gene's germline CDR1 is SGHAT and CDR2 FQNNGV. The CDR3 spans 15 residues. Trimming took 5 bases from V and 4 from J, leaving 18 bases between them. This CDR3 is CASSSRASPGYEQYF. The CDR3 region has the DNA TGTGCCAGCAGCAGTCGGGCTTCCCCGGGATACGAGCAGTACTTC.